The entry that follows covers one TCR beta chain sequence. Its antigen is not known. Germline V gene lookup returns CDR1 SGHDN and CDR2 FVKESK. This CDR3 comprises 14 residues. Between the trimmed V and J ends, which lost 3 bases and 7 bases, there was a span of 13 bases. This sample was taken from a study of post-analysis software for immune sequencing data. Study outcomes and limitations: Pronounced co-clustering by F measure was evident among identically batched samples. Normalized Chao1 diversity was significantly lower in multiple sclerosis patients than in controls. Elevated frequency relative to controls characterized about 5 TRBV segments in patients, TRBV5-6, TRBV5-1 and TRBV20-1 among them.

The TCR beta cDNA libraries carried unique molecular identifiers. Roughly 500,000 cDNA molecules were obtained per 1 to 10 million input T cells. TCRdb recomputed calls from the PCR reads with MiXCR, one row per CDR3 protein. The sample consists of about 460,000 distinct CDR3 sequences, approximately 46% of them appearing once. The chain uses TRBV14 and TRBJ2-1; perhaps TRBD2 as D (6 bases). What was sequenced was blood. The source of this sequence is a girl aged 10 to 17 with multiple sclerosis. In DNA, the CDR3 is TGTGCCAGCAGCCAGGGACTGGAAGTGAATGAGCAGTTCTTC. It translates to CASSQGLEVNEQFF. The whole variable domain, remainder taken from reference TRBV14 and TRBJ2-1, is EAGVTQFPSHSVIEKGQTVTLRCDPISGHDNLYWYRRVMGKEIKFLLHFVKESKQDESGMPNNRFLAERTGGTYSTLKVQPAELEDSGVYFCASSQGLEVNEQFFGPGTRLTVL.